This record covers a single T cell receptor beta chain. Source study methods: From reference gene primer amplification, estimates of nucleated cell counts were derived. Sequencing was performed with immunoSEQ multiplex PCR; in TCRdb, only in-frame clones are kept and a portion is missing. V, J and clone size reflect that table, while D and trimming were determined from the DNA. Of under 250,000 clones listed, roughly 83% are singletons. These data are taken from a study of blood T cell repertoires in COVID-19. Across the study: Samples taken during acute and convalescent COVID-19 were collected in the United States, Italy and Spain. T cells, B-cell-depleted T cells, or PBMCs supplied cDNA or gDNA.

The CDR3 extends over 12 amino acids. The V and J ends lost 5 bases and 13 bases, in that order; junction bases with no gene match: 8. Germline lookup yields CDR1 SGHTA and CDR2 FQGNSA. The chain combines TRBV7-2 with TRBJ1-1; 9 bases are shared with TRBD1. The sequenced sample was peripheral blood. The clonotype comes from an elderly man with acute or convalescent COVID-19. CDR3 DNA: TGTGCCAGCAGCCCGGGGACAGGGAGGGGTTTCTTT. Its protein product is CASSPGTGRGFF.